This T cell receptor (beta chain) was recorded in a study of blood T cell repertoires in COVID-19. Trimming took off 5 bases at V and 4 bases at J, with 14 bases between the two ends. Germline CDR1 is LNHDA and CDR2 is SQIVND (reference sequence). The CDR3 spans 14 residues. Enrolled through a virtual design, the participants were between 18 and 89 years of age and came from 24 US areas. Cohorts were determined from participant-reported clinical history. This clone was counted once. Methods used by the authors: Quantification of nucleated cells was approximated via reference gene primer amplification. Assay: immunoSEQ multiplex PCR; the TCRdb copy retains only in-frame clones and omits some. V, J and clone size derive from that table, while D and trimming were established from the DNA sequence. The table includes 250,000 to 300,000 clones, 70% to 90% detected once.

This rearrangement joins TRBV19 to TRBJ1-2; weak D call: TRBD1 (5 bases). The sequencing sample was made of PBMCs or T cells enriched from blood (not recorded which). This clonotype originated in a man between 18 and 35 years old who had recovered from COVID-19. Here the CDR3 DNA reads TGTGCCAGTAGTCAACGGGGGTCCCTCTATGGCTACACCTTC. It encodes CASSQRGSLYGYTF.